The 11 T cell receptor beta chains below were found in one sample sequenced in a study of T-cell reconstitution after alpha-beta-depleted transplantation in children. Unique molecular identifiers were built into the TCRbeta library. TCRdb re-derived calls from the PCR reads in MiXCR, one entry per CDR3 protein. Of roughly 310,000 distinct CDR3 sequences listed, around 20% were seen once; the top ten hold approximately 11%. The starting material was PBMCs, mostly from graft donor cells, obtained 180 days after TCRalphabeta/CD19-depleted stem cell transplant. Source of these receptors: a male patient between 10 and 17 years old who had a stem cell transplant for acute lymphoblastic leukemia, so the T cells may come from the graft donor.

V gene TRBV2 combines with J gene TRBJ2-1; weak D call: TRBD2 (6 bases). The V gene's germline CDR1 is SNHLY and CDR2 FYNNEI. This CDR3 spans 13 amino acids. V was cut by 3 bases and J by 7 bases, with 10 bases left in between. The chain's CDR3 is CASSEGGLNEQFF. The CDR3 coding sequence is TGTGCCAGCAGTGAGGGGGGTCTGAATGAGCAGTTCTTC.

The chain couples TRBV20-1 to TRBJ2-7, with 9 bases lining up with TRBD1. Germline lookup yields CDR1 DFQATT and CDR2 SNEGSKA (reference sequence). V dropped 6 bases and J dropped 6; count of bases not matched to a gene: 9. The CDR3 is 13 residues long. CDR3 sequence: CSAPWTGASEQYF. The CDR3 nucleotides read TGCAGTGCACCTTGGACAGGGGCCAGCGAGCAGTACTTC.

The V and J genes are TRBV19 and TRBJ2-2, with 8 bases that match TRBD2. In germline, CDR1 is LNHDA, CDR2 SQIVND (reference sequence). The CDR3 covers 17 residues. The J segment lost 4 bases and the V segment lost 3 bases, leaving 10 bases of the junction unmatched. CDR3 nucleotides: TGTGCCAGTAGTATGACGCCCCTCGGGACTAGCACCGGGGAGCTGTTTTTT. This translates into CASSMTPLGTSTGELFF.

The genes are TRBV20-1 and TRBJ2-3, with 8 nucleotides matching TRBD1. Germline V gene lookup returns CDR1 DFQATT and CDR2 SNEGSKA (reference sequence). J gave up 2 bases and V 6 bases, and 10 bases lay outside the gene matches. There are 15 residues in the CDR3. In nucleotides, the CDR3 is TGCAGTGCGCCGGACAGGGCTAGTTTCACAGATACGCAGTATTTT. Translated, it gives CSAPDRASFTDTQYF.

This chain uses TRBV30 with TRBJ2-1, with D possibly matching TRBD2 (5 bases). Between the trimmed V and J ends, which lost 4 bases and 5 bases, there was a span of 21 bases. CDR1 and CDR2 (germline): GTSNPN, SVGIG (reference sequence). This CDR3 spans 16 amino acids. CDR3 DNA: TGTGCCTGGACCAACGGAGGATTCAATAGGCACAATGAGCAGTTCTTC. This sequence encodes CAWTNGGFNRHNEQFF.

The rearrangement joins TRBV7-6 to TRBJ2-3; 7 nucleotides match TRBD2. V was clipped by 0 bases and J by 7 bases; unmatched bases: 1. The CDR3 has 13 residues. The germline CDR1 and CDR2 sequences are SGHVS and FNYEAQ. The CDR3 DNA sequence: TGTGCCAGCAGCTTAGCCGGGACTAATACGCAGTATTTT. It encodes CASSLAGTNTQYF.

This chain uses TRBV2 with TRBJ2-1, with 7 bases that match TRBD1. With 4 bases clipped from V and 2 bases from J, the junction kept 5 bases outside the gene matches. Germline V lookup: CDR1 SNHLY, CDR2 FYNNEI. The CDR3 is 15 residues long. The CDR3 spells CASSAWDRAYNEQFF. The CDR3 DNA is TGTGCCAGCAGTGCTTGGGACAGAGCCTACAATGAGCAGTTCTTC.

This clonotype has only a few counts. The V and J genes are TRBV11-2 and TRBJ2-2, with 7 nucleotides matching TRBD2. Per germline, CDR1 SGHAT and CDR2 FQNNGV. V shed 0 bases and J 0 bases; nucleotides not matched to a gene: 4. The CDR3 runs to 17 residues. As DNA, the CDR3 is TGTGCCAGCAGCTTAGATAGGAGCGGGGCGAACACCGGGGAGCTGTTTTTT. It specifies CASSLDRSGANTGELFF.

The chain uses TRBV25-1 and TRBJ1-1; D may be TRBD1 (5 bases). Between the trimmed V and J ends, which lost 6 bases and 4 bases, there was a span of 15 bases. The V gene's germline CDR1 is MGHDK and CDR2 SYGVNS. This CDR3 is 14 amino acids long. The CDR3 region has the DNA TGTGCCAGCAGAAACGAGGGGTTAGGCACTGAAGCTTTCTTT. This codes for CASRNEGLGTEAFF.

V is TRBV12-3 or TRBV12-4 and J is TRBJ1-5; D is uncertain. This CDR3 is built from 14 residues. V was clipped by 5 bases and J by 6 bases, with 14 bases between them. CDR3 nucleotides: TGTGCCAGCAGTCGCGGGCAGGTCGGTCAGCCCCAGCATTTT. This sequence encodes CASSRGQVGQPQHF.

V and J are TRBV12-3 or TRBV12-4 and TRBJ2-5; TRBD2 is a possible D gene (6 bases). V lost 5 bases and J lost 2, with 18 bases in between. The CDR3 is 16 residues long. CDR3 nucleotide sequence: TGTGCCAGCAGTCCGGGGGATGAATTGGGGCAAGAGACCCAGTACTTC. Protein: CASSPGDELGQETQYF.